The rows below give T cell receptor beta chains drawn from one sample of a study of radiotherapy plus CTLA-4 blockade in lung cancer. The table came from immunoSEQ multiplex PCR; TCRdb's copy has only in-frame clones and leaves some out. The sample holds fewer than 140,000 clones, about 83% seen once. The sequenced sample was peripheral blood, obtained from a patient treated with radiotherapy plus ipilimumab. The receptors originated from a human donor with non-small cell lung cancer that progressed on radiotherapy plus ipilimumab. Some clones in this sample may be carry-over from other donors' samples. Both conserved end residues are part of each CDR3. Each record gives: J gene, D gene, V gene, clone size, CDR3 protein, CDR3 DNA. D genes are given only for firm matches. Not every row has a clone size; where given, it reads once, few, many or a size class.

j_gene: TRBJ1-3
d_gene: -
v_gene: TRBV12-5
abundance: few
CDR3aa: CASGLDRAGNTIYF
CDR3nt: TGTGCTAGTGGTTTAGATCGAGCTGGAAACACCATATATTTT

j_gene: TRBJ2-1
d_gene: TRBD1
v_gene: TRBV5-1
abundance: few
CDR3aa: CASSGTPPGQGHNEQFF
CDR3nt: TGCGCCAGCAGCGGGACCCCCCCGGGACAGGGTCACAATGAGCAGTTCTTC

j_gene: TRBJ1-3
d_gene: -
v_gene: TRBV9
abundance: -
CDR3aa: CASSVGAFGSGNTIYF
CDR3nt: TGTGCCAGCAGCGTAGGGGCTTTTGGCTCTGGAAACACCATATATTTT

j_gene: TRBJ1-2
d_gene: -
v_gene: TRBV5-1
abundance: -
CDR3aa: CASQGGINYGYTF
CDR3nt: TGCGCCAGCCAAGGGGGGATAAACTATGGCTACACCTTC

j_gene: TRBJ2-1
d_gene: TRBD2
v_gene: TRBV4-3
abundance: -
CDR3aa: CASSPGRGGRNEQFF
CDR3nt: TGCGCCAGCAGCCCTGGGCGGGGGGGAAGGAATGAGCAGTTCTTC

j_gene: TRBJ2-5
d_gene: -
v_gene: TRBV21-1
abundance: -
CDR3aa: CASSKGARTLETQYF
CDR3nt: TGTGCCAGCAGCAAAGGGGCACGGACCTTGGAGACCCAGTACTTC

j_gene: TRBJ1-4
d_gene: -
v_gene: TRBV7-2
abundance: -
CDR3aa: CASSLDRQSEKLFF
CDR3nt: TGTGCCAGCAGCTTAGATCGTCAGAGTGAAAAACTGTTTTTT

j_gene: TRBJ1-1
d_gene: -
v_gene: TRBV5-1
abundance: -
CDR3aa: CASSEPWGTEAFF
CDR3nt: TGCGCCAGCAGCGAACCCTGGGGGACTGAAGCTTTCTTT

j_gene: TRBJ2-1
d_gene: -
v_gene: TRBV7-6
abundance: -
CDR3aa: CASSLAGDNEQFF
CDR3nt: TGTGCCAGCAGCTTAGCAGGGGACAATGAGCAGTTCTTC

j_gene: TRBJ1-2
d_gene: -
v_gene: TRBV7-2
abundance: -
CDR3aa: CASSPSVGQGSNYGYTF
CDR3nt: TGTGCCAGCAGCCCGTCCGTGGGGCAGGGAAGTAACTATGGCTACACCTTC

j_gene: TRBJ1-3
d_gene: TRBD1
v_gene: TRBV5-6
abundance: few
CDR3aa: CASTLDRVGNTIYF
CDR3nt: TGTGCCAGCACCTTGGACAGGGTGGGAAACACCATATATTTT

j_gene: TRBJ1-1
d_gene: -
v_gene: TRBV5-1
abundance: -
CDR3aa: CASSYSSVLNTEAFF
CDR3nt: TGCGCCAGCAGCTACTCTAGCGTCTTGAACACTGAAGCTTTCTTT

j_gene: TRBJ2-3
d_gene: -
v_gene: TRBV6-5
abundance: -
CDR3aa: CASSTLREAADTQYF
CDR3nt: TGTGCCAGCAGCACCCTGAGGGAGGCGGCAGATACGCAGTATTTT

j_gene: TRBJ1-6
d_gene: -
v_gene: TRBV7-8
abundance: few
CDR3aa: CASSLAATGGYSPLHF
CDR3nt: TGTGCCAGCAGCTTAGCCGCGACAGGCGGTTATTCACCCCTCCACTTT

j_gene: TRBJ2-7
d_gene: TRBD2
v_gene: TRBV11-1
abundance: -
CDR3aa: CASSQWTSGGDEQYF
CDR3nt: TGTGCCAGCAGTCAGTGGACTAGCGGGGGTGACGAGCAGTACTTC

j_gene: TRBJ2-7
d_gene: -
v_gene: TRBV12-5
abundance: -
CDR3aa: CASGLYSYEQYF
CDR3nt: TGTGCTAGTGGTTTGTATTCCTACGAGCAGTACTTC

j_gene: TRBJ2-1
d_gene: TRBD2
v_gene: TRBV14
abundance: -
CDR3aa: CASSHRDYHNEQFF
CDR3nt: TGTGCCAGCAGCCACCGGGACTACCACAATGAGCAGTTCTTC

j_gene: TRBJ1-1
d_gene: -
v_gene: TRBV5-1
abundance: -
CDR3aa: CASSLYQGLGTEAFF
CDR3nt: TGCGCCAGCAGCTTGTACCAGGGTTTAGGCACTGAAGCTTTCTTT

j_gene: TRBJ2-1
d_gene: -
v_gene: TRBV29-1
abundance: -
CDR3aa: CSVAGYNEQFF
CDR3nt: TGCAGCGTTGCAGGATACAATGAGCAGTTCTTC

j_gene: TRBJ2-3
d_gene: TRBD2
v_gene: TRBV4-2
abundance: -
CDR3aa: CASSQERGGPDTQYF
CDR3nt: TGTGCCAGCAGCCAAGAGCGGGGGGGCCCAGATACGCAGTATTTT

j_gene: TRBJ1-4
d_gene: -
v_gene: TRBV7-6
abundance: -
CDR3aa: CASSLGRGTNEKLFF
CDR3nt: TGTGCCAGCAGCTTAGGGCGCGGCACTAATGAAAAACTGTTTTTT

j_gene: TRBJ1-1
d_gene: TRBD1
v_gene: TRBV5-1
abundance: -
CDR3aa: CASSLTGADTEAFF
CDR3nt: TGCGCCAGCAGCTTGACAGGGGCGGACACTGAAGCTTTCTTT

j_gene: TRBJ1-2
d_gene: -
v_gene: TRBV28
abundance: -
CDR3aa: CASSPWGGDFTNYGYTF
CDR3nt: TGTGCCAGCAGTCCTTGGGGAGGGGACTTCACAAACTATGGCTACACCTTC

j_gene: TRBJ2-3
d_gene: TRBD2
v_gene: TRBV4-1
abundance: -
CDR3aa: CASSLWGTSGNTQYF
CDR3nt: TGCGCCAGCAGCCTTTGGGGGACTAGCGGTAATACGCAGTATTTT

j_gene: TRBJ1-5
d_gene: -
v_gene: TRBV7-8
abundance: -
CDR3aa: CASSLASGYNQPQHF
CDR3nt: TGTGCCAGCAGCTTAGCGTCGGGCTACAATCAGCCCCAGCATTTT

j_gene: TRBJ2-3
d_gene: -
v_gene: TRBV5-1
abundance: -
CDR3aa: CASSSPDSTDTQYF
CDR3nt: TGCGCCAGCAGCTCCCCGGACAGCACAGATACGCAGTATTTT

j_gene: TRBJ2-5
d_gene: -
v_gene: TRBV18
abundance: -
CDR3aa: CASSPRDLKETQYF
CDR3nt: TGTGCCAGCTCACCAAGGGACCTCAAAGAGACCCAGTACTTC

j_gene: TRBJ1-1
d_gene: -
v_gene: TRBV6-1
abundance: -
CDR3aa: CASGRFPMNTEAFF
CDR3nt: TGTGCCAGCGGGAGGTTCCCCATGAACACTGAAGCTTTCTTT

j_gene: TRBJ1-1
d_gene: TRBD1
v_gene: TRBV5-6
abundance: -
CDR3aa: CASTFPGQGNTEAFF
CDR3nt: TGTGCCAGCACCTTTCCGGGACAGGGGAACACTGAAGCTTTCTTT

j_gene: TRBJ1-5
d_gene: -
v_gene: TRBV2
abundance: few
CDR3aa: CASSEGEIQPQHF
CDR3nt: TGTGCCAGCAGTGAAGGGGAGATCCAGCCCCAGCATTTT

j_gene: TRBJ1-6
d_gene: -
v_gene: TRBV19
abundance: -
CDR3aa: CASSIVGGLSSSPLHF
CDR3nt: TGTGCCAGTAGTATAGTAGGAGGTTTATCGAGCTCACCCCTCCACTTT

j_gene: TRBJ2-1
d_gene: -
v_gene: TRBV4-3
abundance: -
CDR3aa: CASGLTGMTYNEQFF
CDR3nt: TGCGCCAGCGGCCTTACAGGGATGACCTACAATGAGCAGTTCTTC

j_gene: TRBJ1-2
d_gene: -
v_gene: TRBV27
abundance: -
CDR3aa: CASSLTGYNGYTF
CDR3nt: TGTGCCAGCAGTCTTACAGGGTATAATGGCTACACCTTC

j_gene: TRBJ1-1
d_gene: -
v_gene: TRBV14
abundance: -
CDR3aa: CASSQDNRDEAFF
CDR3nt: TGTGCCAGCAGCCAAGATAACCGGGACGAAGCTTTCTTT

j_gene: TRBJ1-4
d_gene: -
v_gene: TRBV11-2
abundance: -
CDR3aa: CASSGRVVVNEKLFF
CDR3nt: TGTGCCAGCAGCGGGCGGGTGGTGGTTAATGAAAAACTGTTTTTT

j_gene: TRBJ2-5
d_gene: -
v_gene: TRBV9
abundance: -
CDR3aa: CASSVGGGHDGETQYF
CDR3nt: TGTGCCAGCAGCGTAGGGGGAGGACACGATGGGGAGACCCAGTACTTC

j_gene: TRBJ2-2
d_gene: -
v_gene: TRBV19
abundance: once
CDR3aa: CASSMDRAGELFF
CDR3nt: TGTGCCAGTAGTATGGACCGGGCCGGGGAGCTGTTTTTT